Detailed here is one T cell receptor (beta chain). This CDR3 is 16 amino acids long. Germline lookup yields CDR1 SGHDT and CDR2 YYEEEE. V lost 6 bases and J lost 5; bases outside the gene matches: 11. The data are from a study of blood T cell repertoires in COVID-19. Study-level background: Material from acute and convalescent COVID-19 was sourced from the United States, Italy and Spain. The analysed material was cDNA or gDNA that came from T cells, B-cell-depleted T cells, or PBMCs.

Original processing methods: It was from reference gene primer amplification that nucleated cell counts were estimated. Here immunoSEQ multiplex PCR was the method, and the copy in TCRdb shows in-frame clones only, minus some. Clone size and V and J calls were adopted from that table, with D and trimming inferred from the DNA. The profile shows 95,000 to 120,000 clones, 65% to 80% of them singletons. J is TRBJ2-2 and V is TRBV5-6; 9 bases are a match to TRBD1. Sequencing input: peripheral blood. The TCR sequence derives from a woman between 35 and 50 years old with acute or convalescent COVID-19. In nucleotides, the CDR3 is TGTGCCAGCATGCTCACGACAGGGGGACGAACCGGGGAGCTGTTTTTT. Protein sequence: CASMLTTGGRTGELFF.